This entry lists 7 T cell receptor beta chains sequenced from one sample in a study of shared clonotypes between healthy human individuals. Generated by immunoSEQ multiplex PCR, the TCRdb table keeps only in-frame clones and is missing some. The data show a few million clones, over 85% seen once. Specimen: naive CD4+ T cells sorted from blood. The subset here: CD45RA+ positively selected. The receptor set was obtained from a man between 18 and 35 years old in good health.

The rearrangement links TRBV18 to TRBJ1-1, with 11 positions matching TRBD1. V was pared by 3 bases and J by 1 base, with 7 bases of the junction left unmatched. This CDR3 has 17 residues. In germline, CDR1 is KGHSH, CDR2 LQKENI. The CDR3 here is CASSPYRDRGSNTEAFF. CDR3 sequence (DNA): TGTGCCAGCTCACCGTACCGGGACAGGGGGTCGAACACTGAAGCTTTCTTT. Looking up the rest from reference TRBV18 and TRBJ1-1 gives the full variable domain: NAGVMQNPRHLVRRRGQEARLRCSPMKGHSHVYWYRQLPEEGLKFMVYLQKENIIDESGMPKERFSAEFPKEGPSILRIQQVVRGDSAAYFCASSPYRDRGSNTEAFFGQGTRLTVV.

This clone has only a few counts. The chain employs TRBV30 and TRBJ1-1, with D hard to call. Trimming cost V 6 bases and J 6 bases, with 14 bases left between them. The germline gives CDR1 GTSNPN, CDR2 SVGIG (reference sequence). The CDR3 contains 12 residues. CDR3 DNA sequence: TGTGCCTGCTCGAATAACTCAGCTGAAGCTTTCTTT. It translates to CACSNNSAEAFF.

V is TRBV5-4 and J is TRBJ2-3; 10 bases fit TRBD1. V shed 0 bases, J shed 4 bases, and the junction held 2 bases outside the gene matches. Germline CDR1 is SGHNT and CDR2 is YYREEE (reference sequence). This CDR3 contains 15 residues. CDR3 residues: CASSLAGQGADTQYF. DNA for the CDR3: TGTGCCAGCAGCTTGGCTGGACAGGGGGCAGATACGCAGTATTTT.

V and J are TRBV18 and TRBJ2-1; TRBD2 aligns across 11 bases. The CDR3 covers 16 residues. Germline CDR1 reads KGHSH; CDR2 reads LQKENI. The trim removed 3 bases at V and 8 bases at J, leaving 9 bases unmatched. The CDR3 protein is CASSPPRLAGGDEQFF. The CDR3 nucleotides read TGTGCCAGCTCACCCCCCCGGTTAGCGGGAGGGGATGAGCAGTTCTTC.

The CDR3, as DNA: TGTGCCAGCAGTGAAGAGGTGACCACTGAAGCTTTCTTT. This translates into CASSEEVTTEAFF. The chain uses TRBV2 and TRBJ1-1; the D is unclear. V was clipped by 1 base and J by 4 bases, with 7 bases between them. Per the germline V gene, CDR1 is SNHLY and CDR2 is FYNNEI. There are 13 residues in the CDR3.

This chain joins TRBV4-3 and TRBJ2-7, with 9 bases aligning to TRBD1. Germline lookup yields CDR1 LGHNA and CDR2 YSLEER. V was pared by 5 bases and J by 3 bases, with 8 bases of the junction left unmatched. The CDR3 runs to 15 residues. The chain's CDR3 is CASSCTGQGNYEQYF. The CDR3 DNA is TGCGCCAGCAGCTGTACCGGACAGGGGAACTACGAGCAGTACTTC.

The V and J genes are TRBV19 and TRBJ2-1; weak D call: TRBD2 (5 bases). Germline V gene data show CDR1 as LNHDA and CDR2 as SQIVND (reference sequence). V lost 8 bases and J lost 10, with 21 bases in between. This CDR3 contains 14 residues. CDR3 sequence reads: CASHSGKFVSEQFF. In DNA form, the CDR3 reads TGTGCCAGTCACTCGGGGAAGTTTGTGTCCGAGCAGTTCTTC.